One sample yielded the 3 T cell receptor beta chains listed below, sequenced in a study of blood T cell repertoires in COVID-19. Sequenced by immunoSEQ multiplex PCR; TCRdb stores in-frame clones only, minus some. The sample consists of about 310,000 clones, almost 90% of them appearing once. Material: PBMCs or T cells enriched from blood (not recorded which). These receptors came from a woman younger than 30 with acute COVID-19.

The gene calls are TRBV11-1 and TRBJ2-7; D remains ambiguous. The germline V gene has CDR1 SGHAT and CDR2 FQDESV (reference sequence). Trimming removed 5 bases from V and 1 base from J, with 12 bases in between. This CDR3 has 14 amino acids. The CDR3 protein is CASSPGGSSYEQYF. The CDR3, as DNA: TGTGCCAGCAGCCCGGGTGGATCTTCCTACGAGCAGTACTTC.

This chain joins TRBV9 and TRBJ2-1; tentatively, D is TRBD2 (5 bases). The CDR3 extends over 14 amino acids. Per germline, CDR1 SGDLS and CDR2 YYNGEE. Trimming stripped 3 bases from V and 2 bases from J, with 9 bases between. CDR3: CASSAGEPYNEQFF. CDR3 nucleotides: TGTGCCAGCAGCGCCGGGGAGCCCTACAATGAGCAGTTCTTC.

The chain carries TRBV5-5 and TRBJ2-7; D unresolved. This CDR3 is 11 amino acids long. Between the trimmed V and J ends, which lost 4 bases and 2 bases, there was a span of 4 bases. The germline gives CDR1 SGHKS, CDR2 YYEKEE (reference sequence). CDR3 residues: CASSPAYEQYF. CDR3 bases: TGTGCCAGCAGCCCCGCCTACGAGCAGTACTTC.